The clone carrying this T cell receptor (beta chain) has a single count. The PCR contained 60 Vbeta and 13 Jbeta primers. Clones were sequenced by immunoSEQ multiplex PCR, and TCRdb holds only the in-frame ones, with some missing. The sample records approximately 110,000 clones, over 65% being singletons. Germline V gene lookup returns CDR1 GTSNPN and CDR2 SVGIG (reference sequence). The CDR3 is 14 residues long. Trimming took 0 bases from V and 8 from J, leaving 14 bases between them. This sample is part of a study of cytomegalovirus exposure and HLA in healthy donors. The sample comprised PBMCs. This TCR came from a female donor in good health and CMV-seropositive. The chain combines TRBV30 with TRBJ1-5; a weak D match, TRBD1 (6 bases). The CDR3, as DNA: TGTGCCTGGAGTGTACGTGCAGGGGCTAAGCCCCAGCATTTT. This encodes CAWSVRAGAKPQHF.